Listed here are 9 T cell receptor beta chains from one sample, sequenced in a study of cytomegalovirus exposure and HLA in healthy donors. With 60 Vbeta and 13 Jbeta primers, the PCR was carried out. The assay was immunoSEQ multiplex PCR, and TCRdb's table has in-frame clones only and misses some. The sample holds fewer than 50,000 clones. The source material was PBMCs. The source of these receptors is a male donor in good health and CMV-seronegative.

V and J are TRBV4-3 and TRBJ2-5; a weak D match, TRBD2 (7 bases). Gene TRBJ2-7 matches the end of the DNA better, so the J call may be wrong. Germline V CDR1 and CDR2: LGHNA, YSLEER. The CDR3 covers 15 residues. The CDR3 loop reads CASSQDMKGGVEQYF. The CDR3 nucleotides read TGCGCCAGCAGCCAAGATATGAAGGGGGGGGTCGAGCAGTACTTC.

The chain has TRBV5-6 and TRBJ2-1; D not certain. Trimming took 4 bases from V and 0 from J, leaving 14 bases between them. Germline V gene sequence: CDR1 SGHDT, CDR2 YYEEEE. The CDR3 contains 16 residues. DNA for the CDR3: TGTGCCAGCAGCATTCGACTCCTCAGCTCCTACAATGAGCAGTTCTTC. Translation: CASSIRLLSSYNEQFF.

The chain uses TRBV25-1 and TRBJ2-3; maybe TRBD2 (5 bases). CDR3 length: 16 residues. CDR1 and CDR2 from the germline V gene are MGHDK and SYGVNS. Trimming took 0 bases from V and 0 from J, leaving 10 bases between them. Written as DNA, the CDR3 is TGTGCCAGCAGTGAATATAAAGCGGCTAGCACAGATACGCAGTATTTT. Its protein is CASSEYKAASTDTQYF.

The rearrangement links TRBV11-2 to TRBJ2-5, with TRBD1 matching 8 bases. Per germline, CDR1 SGHAT and CDR2 FQNNGV. V lost 1 base and J lost 5; bases outside the gene matches: 3. This CDR3 contains 14 residues. CDR3 protein: CASSLGQGWETQYF. CDR3 DNA: TGTGCCAGCAGCTTAGGACAGGGGTGGGAGACCCAGTACTTC. Looking up the rest from reference TRBV11-2 and TRBJ2-5 gives the full variable domain: EAGVAQSPRYKIIEKRQSVAFWCNPISGHATLYWYQQILGQGPKLLIQFQNNGVVDDSQLPKDRFSAERLKGVDSTLKIQPAKLEDSAVYLCASSLGQGWETQYFGPGTRLLVL.

This sequence joins TRBV6-1 and TRBJ2-7; TRBD2 agrees at 9 bases. The germline gives CDR1 MNHNS, CDR2 SASEGT. The CDR3 runs to 17 residues. V shed 0 bases and J 3 bases; nucleotides not matched to a gene: 9. Written as DNA, the CDR3 is TGTGCCAGCAGTGAAGCGCAGGGTCTAGCGGGACTCTACGAGCAGTACTTC. Translation gives CASSEAQGLAGLYEQYF.

The V call is TRBV5-4, the J call TRBJ2-1; the D gene is possibly TRBD1 (6 bases). Trimming took off 3 bases at V and 7 bases at J, with 8 bases between the two ends. CDR3 length: 12 residues. Looked up from germline, CDR1 is SGHNT and CDR2 is YYREEE (reference sequence). This CDR3 reads CASSSGTNEQFF. CDR3 DNA: TGTGCCAGCAGCTCAGGGACAAATGAGCAGTTCTTC.

The chain couples TRBV19 to TRBJ1-5; TRBD1 aligns across 7 bases. This CDR3 is 17 amino acids long. The V segment lost 5 bases and the J segment 0 bases; nucleotides outside the gene matches: 10. Germline V CDR1 and CDR2: LNHDA, SQIVND (reference sequence). The CDR3, as DNA: TGTGCCAGTAGTCTTCTAGGACAGGTCAATAGCAATCAGCCCCAGCATTTT. The encoded protein is CASSLLGQVNSNQPQHF.

This chain uses TRBV7-3 with TRBJ2-1, with 7 nucleotides matching TRBD2. Trimming at V came to 5 bases and at J to 6 bases, leaving 10 bases not matched to a gene. Germline-derived CDR1 and CDR2 are SGHTA and FQGTGA. The CDR3 spans 15 residues. In DNA, the CDR3 is TGTGCCAGCAGCCCGAAGAATAGCGGGCGCAATGAGCAGTTCTTC. The encoded protein is CASSPKNSGRNEQFF.

The chain combines TRBV18 with TRBJ1-2, with 11 bases fitting TRBD1. V shed 1 base and J 7 bases; nucleotides not matched to a gene: 8. CDR1 is KGHSH and CDR2 is LQKENI in the germline V gene. The length of the CDR3 is 16 residues. The CDR3 sequence is CASSPRGQGVIGGYTF. CDR3 DNA: TGTGCCAGCTCACCACGGGGACAGGGGGTCATAGGTGGCTACACCTTC. Based on the CDR3 plus reference TRBV18 and TRBJ1-2, the full variable domain is NAGVMQNPRHLVRRRGQEARLRCSPMKGHSHVYWYRQLPEEGLKFMVYLQKENIIDESGMPKERFSAEFPKEGPSILRIQQVVRGDSAAYFCASSPRGQGVIGGYTFGSGTRLTVV.